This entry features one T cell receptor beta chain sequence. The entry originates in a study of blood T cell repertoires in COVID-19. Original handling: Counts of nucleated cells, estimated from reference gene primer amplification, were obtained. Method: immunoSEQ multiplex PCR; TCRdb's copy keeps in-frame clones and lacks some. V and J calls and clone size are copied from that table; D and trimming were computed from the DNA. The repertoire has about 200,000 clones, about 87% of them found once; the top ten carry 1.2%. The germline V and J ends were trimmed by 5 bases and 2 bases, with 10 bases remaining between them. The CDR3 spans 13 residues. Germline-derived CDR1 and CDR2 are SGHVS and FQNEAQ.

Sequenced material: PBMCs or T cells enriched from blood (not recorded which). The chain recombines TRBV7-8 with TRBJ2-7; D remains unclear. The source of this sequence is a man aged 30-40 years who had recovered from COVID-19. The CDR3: CASSPRDPYEQYF. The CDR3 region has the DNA TGTGCCAGCAGCCCGAGAGATCCCTACGAGCAGTACTTC.